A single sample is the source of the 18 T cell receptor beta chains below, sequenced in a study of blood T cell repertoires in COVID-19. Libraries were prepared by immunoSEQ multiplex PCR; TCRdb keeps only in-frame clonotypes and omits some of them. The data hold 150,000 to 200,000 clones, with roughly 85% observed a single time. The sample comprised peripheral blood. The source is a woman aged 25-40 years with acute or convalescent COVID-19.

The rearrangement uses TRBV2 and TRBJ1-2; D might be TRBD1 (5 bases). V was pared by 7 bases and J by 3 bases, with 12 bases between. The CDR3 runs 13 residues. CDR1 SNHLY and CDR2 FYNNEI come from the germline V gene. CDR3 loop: CASKFTGDYGYTF. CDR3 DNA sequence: TGTGCCAGCAAGTTCACAGGAGACTATGGCTACACCTTC.

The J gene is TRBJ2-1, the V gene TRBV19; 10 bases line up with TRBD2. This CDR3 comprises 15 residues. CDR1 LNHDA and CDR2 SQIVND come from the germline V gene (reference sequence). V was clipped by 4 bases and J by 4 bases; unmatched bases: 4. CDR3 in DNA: TGTGCCAGTAGTAAAACTAGCGGGAAGTACAATGAGCAGTTCTTC. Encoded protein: CASSKTSGKYNEQFF.

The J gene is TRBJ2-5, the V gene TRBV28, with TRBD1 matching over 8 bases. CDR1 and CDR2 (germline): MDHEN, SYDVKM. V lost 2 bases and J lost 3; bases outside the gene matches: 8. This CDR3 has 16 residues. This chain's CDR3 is CASSLLGDRTKETQYF. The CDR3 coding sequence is TGTGCCAGCAGTTTACTCGGGGACAGGACCAAAGAGACCCAGTACTTC.

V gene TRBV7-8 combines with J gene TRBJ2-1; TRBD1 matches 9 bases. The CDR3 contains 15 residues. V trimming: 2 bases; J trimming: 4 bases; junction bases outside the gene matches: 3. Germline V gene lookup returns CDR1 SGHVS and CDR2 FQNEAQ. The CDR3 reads CASSLTGGIYNEQFF. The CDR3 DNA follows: TGTGCCAGCAGCTTAACAGGGGGCATATACAATGAGCAGTTCTTC. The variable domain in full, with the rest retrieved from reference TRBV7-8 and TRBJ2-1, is GAGVSQSPRYKVAKRGQDVALRCDPISGHVSLFWYQQALGQGPEFLTYFQNEAQLDKSGLPSDRFFAERPEGSVSTLKIQRTQQEDSAVYLCASSLTGGIYNEQFFGPGTRLTVL.

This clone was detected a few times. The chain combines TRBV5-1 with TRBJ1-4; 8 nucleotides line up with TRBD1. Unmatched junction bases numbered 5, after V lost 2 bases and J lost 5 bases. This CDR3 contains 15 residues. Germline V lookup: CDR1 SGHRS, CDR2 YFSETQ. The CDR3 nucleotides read TGCGCCAGCAGCTTAGGGGACAGGTTAAATGAAAAACTGTTTTTT. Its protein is CASSLGDRLNEKLFF.

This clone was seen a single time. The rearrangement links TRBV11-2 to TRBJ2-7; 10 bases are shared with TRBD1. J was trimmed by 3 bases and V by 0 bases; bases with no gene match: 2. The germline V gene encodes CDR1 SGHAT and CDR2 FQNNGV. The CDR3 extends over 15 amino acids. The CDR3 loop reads CASSLEGQGRYEQYF. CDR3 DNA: TGTGCCAGCAGCTTAGAGGGACAGGGGCGCTACGAGCAGTACTTC.

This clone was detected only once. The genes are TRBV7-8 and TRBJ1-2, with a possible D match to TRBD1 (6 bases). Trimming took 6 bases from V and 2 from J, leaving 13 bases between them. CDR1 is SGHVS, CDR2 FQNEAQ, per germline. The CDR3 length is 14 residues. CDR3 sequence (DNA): TGTGCCAGCAGTCGAACAGGGAGAAACTATGGCTACACCTTC. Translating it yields CASSRTGRNYGYTF.

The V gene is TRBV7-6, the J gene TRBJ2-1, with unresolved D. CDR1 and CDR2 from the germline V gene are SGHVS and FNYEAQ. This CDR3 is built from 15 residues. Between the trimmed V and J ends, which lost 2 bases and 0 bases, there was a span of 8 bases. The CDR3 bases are TGTGCCAGCAGCTTACTACTGAGCTCCTACAATGAGCAGTTCTTC. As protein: CASSLLLSSYNEQFF.

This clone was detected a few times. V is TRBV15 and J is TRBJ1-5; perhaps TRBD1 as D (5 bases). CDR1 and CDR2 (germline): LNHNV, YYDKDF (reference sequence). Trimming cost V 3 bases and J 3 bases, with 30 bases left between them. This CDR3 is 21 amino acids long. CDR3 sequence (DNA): TGTGCCACCAGCAGGGAAGGGGACTCAAACTCCCCATGGGCGTTCAATCAGCCCCAGCATTTT. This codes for CATSREGDSNSPWAFNQPQHF.

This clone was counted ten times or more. DNA of the CDR3: TGTGCCAGCAGCTTAACGGCTAGGGGGAGTAGGAATCAGCCCCAGCATTTT. It codes for CASSLTARGSRNQPQHF. The chain carries TRBV7-9 and TRBJ1-5, with D perhaps TRBD1 (6 bases). CDR1 and CDR2 from the germline V gene are SEHNR and FQNEAQ (reference sequence). With 2 bases removed from V and 4 bases from J, the gap between germline ends came to 18 bases. The length of the CDR3 is 17 residues.

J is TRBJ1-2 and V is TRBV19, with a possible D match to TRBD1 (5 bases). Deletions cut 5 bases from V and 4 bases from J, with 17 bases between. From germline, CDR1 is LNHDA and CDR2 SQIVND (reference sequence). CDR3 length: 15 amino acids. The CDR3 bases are TGTGCCAGTAGTTCCGGGACTAGTAGAGTCTATGGCTACACCTTC. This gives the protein CASSSGTSRVYGYTF.

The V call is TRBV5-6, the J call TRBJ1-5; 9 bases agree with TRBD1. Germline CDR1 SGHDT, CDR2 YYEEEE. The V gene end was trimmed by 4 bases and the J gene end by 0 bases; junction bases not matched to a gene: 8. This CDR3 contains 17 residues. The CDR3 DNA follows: TGTGCCAGCAGCCGAGGACAGGGGAGGAATAGCAATCAGCCCCAGCATTTT. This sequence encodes CASSRGQGRNSNQPQHF.

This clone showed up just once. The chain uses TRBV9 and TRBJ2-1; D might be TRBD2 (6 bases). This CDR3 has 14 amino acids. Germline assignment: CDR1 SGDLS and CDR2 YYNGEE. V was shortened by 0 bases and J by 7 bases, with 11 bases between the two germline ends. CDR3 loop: CASSVGLVSNEQFF. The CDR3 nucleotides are TGTGCCAGCAGCGTAGGACTAGTCAGTAATGAGCAGTTCTTC.

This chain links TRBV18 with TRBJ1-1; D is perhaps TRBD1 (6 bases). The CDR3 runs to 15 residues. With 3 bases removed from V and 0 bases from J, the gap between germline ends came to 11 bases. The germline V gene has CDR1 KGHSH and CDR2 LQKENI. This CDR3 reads CASSPADRVNTEAFF. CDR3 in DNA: TGTGCCAGCTCACCCGCGGACAGAGTGAACACTGAAGCTTTCTTT.

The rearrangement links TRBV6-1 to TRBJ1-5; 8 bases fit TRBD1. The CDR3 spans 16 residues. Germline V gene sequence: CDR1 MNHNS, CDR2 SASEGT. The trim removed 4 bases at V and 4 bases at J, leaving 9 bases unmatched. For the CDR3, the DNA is TGTGCCAGCAGTGGTTCAGGGGGCGCAGGGAATCAGCCCCAGCATTTT. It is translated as CASSGSGGAGNQPQHF.

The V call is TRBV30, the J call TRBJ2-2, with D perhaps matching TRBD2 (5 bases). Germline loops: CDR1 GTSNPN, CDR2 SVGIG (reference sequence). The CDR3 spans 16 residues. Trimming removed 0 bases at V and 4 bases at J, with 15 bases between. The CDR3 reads CAWSVTGSLSTGELFF. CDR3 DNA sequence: TGTGCCTGGAGTGTTACGGGGTCTTTGAGCACCGGGGAGCTGTTTTTT.

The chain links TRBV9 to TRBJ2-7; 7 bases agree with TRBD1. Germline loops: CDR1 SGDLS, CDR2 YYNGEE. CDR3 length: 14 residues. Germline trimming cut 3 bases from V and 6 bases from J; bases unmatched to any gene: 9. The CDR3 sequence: CASSGRGLFTEQYF. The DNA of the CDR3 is TGTGCCAGCAGCGGTAGGGGGCTTTTTACCGAGCAGTACTTC.

DNA of the CDR3: TGCGCCAGCAGCTCCTCCCAGGGCTACGAGCAGTACTTC. Its protein is CASSSSQGYEQYF. The chain carries TRBV5-1 and TRBJ2-7, with D possibly matching TRBD1 (5 bases). Germline assignment: CDR1 SGHRS and CDR2 YFSETQ. There are 13 residues in the CDR3. Trimming left V 3 bases short and J 3 bases short, with 10 bases between.